The entry below gives a single T cell receptor (beta chain) sequence along with its context. The record originates from a study of T cell changes during pregnancy in multiple sclerosis. Profiling relied on immunoSEQ multiplex PCR, and the TCRdb table lists in-frame clones only, not all of them. This sample has 35,000 to 45,000 clones, with about 91% found just once. CDR1 and CDR2 (germline): SGDLS, YYNGEE. The CDR3 is made up of 14 amino acids. V lost 1 base and J 6 bases, leaving 12 bases between the germline ends. Sequences were derived from CD4+ T cells from peripheral blood mononuclear cells, sampled after pregnancy. The TCR originated in a female donor in good health, enrolled as a control in a pregnancy study. The chain joins TRBV9 to TRBJ2-3; no definite D call. The CDR3 is CASSVRLYEDTQYF. The DNA of the CDR3 is TGTGCCAGCAGCGTACGGTTGTACGAGGATACGCAGTATTTT.